This is a list of T cell receptor beta chains from one sample in a study of blood T cell repertoires in COVID-19. Here immunoSEQ multiplex PCR was the method, and the copy in TCRdb shows in-frame clones only, minus some. The sample lists under 300,000 clones; around 86% were seen once. The source material was peripheral blood. These TCRs come from a man aged 25 to 45 who had recovered from COVID-19. Both conserved end residues are trimmed from each CDR3. Fields, in order: V gene, J gene, clone size, D gene, CDR3 protein. D genes are given only for firm matches. Size is stated for part of the rows, as once, few or many counts, or as a class when the clone is expanded.

TRBV27,TRBJ1-4,-,TRBD1,ASSLTGPATNEKLF
TRBV6-5,TRBJ2-7,-,-,AASWSPSTEQY
TRBV7-9,TRBJ2-1,-,TRBD2,ASSSGTSGDNEQF
TRBV5-6,TRBJ2-6,-,-,ASSHSLGVGANVLT
TRBV25-1,TRBJ2-3,-,-,ASSDSPGTDTQY
TRBV24-1,TRBJ2-5,-,TRBD1,ATSATRQGAGETQY
TRBV5-4,TRBJ2-1,-,TRBD2,ASRRAGGYYNEQF
TRBV6-1,TRBJ1-5,-,TRBD1,ASSEADGQGNQPQH
TRBV12-2,TRBJ2-5,-,-,ASRLVYRMRKETQY
TRBV29-1,TRBJ2-6,once,TRBD1,SVGTGEVSGANVLT
TRBV24-1,TRBJ2-5,-,TRBD1,ATSEGDGTGTQETQY
TRBV27,TRBJ2-1,-,TRBD2,ASSHSSGANNEQF
TRBV19,TRBJ2-1,-,TRBD2,ASSMGGVHFNEQF
TRBV6-5,TRBJ2-5,-,-,ASAGTFQETQY
TRBV12-5,TRBJ2-5,-,-,ASGLGVGGETQY
TRBV18,TRBJ2-5,-,-,ASSLGGQETQY
TRBV3-1/TRBV3-2,TRBJ1-2,once,-,ASTGLGFGYT
TRBV6-6,TRBJ2-5,-,-,ASSKRQPQETQY
TRBV2,TRBJ1-5,-,-,ASSEGRDQPQH
TRBV19,TRBJ1-1,-,-,ASIWYGGAF
TRBV7-8,TRBJ2-2,-,-,ASSLVRSTGELF
TRBV6-6,TRBJ1-2,-,-,ASTRNKNYGYT
TRBV4-2,TRBJ1-1,few,-,ASTQNRGAGTEAF
TRBV6-6,TRBJ2-2,-,TRBD2,ASWGLAGTTGELF
TRBV7-2,TRBJ1-2,-,-,ASSLAWRVNYGYT
TRBV7-2,TRBJ2-5,-,TRBD2,ASSGGLAGMETQY
TRBV5-1,TRBJ2-1,-,-,ASSLRQGLSRNEQF
TRBV7-9,TRBJ1-4,few,-,ASSSGDSSNEKLF
TRBV6-5,TRBJ2-7,-,TRBD1,ASSYRTGPYEQY
TRBV6-5,TRBJ2-7,once,TRBD2,ASSYSLAEANEQY
TRBV5-1,TRBJ2-1,-,TRBD2,ASSFSSGGYNEQF
TRBV18,TRBJ2-2,-,-,ASSRRQDTGELF
TRBV28,TRBJ1-5,-,TRBD1,ASSPWGTGDNQPQH
TRBV27,TRBJ1-2,-,TRBD1,ASSLGAGGSVT
TRBV6-1,TRBJ2-2,-,TRBD2,ASSELAGGTGELF
TRBV7-2,TRBJ2-1,-,TRBD1,ASSSRDRDRNEQF
TRBV3-1/TRBV3-2,TRBJ1-3,-,-,ASGRAGSGNTIY
TRBV9,TRBJ1-1,-,-,ASSAMRATEAF
TRBV5-1,TRBJ1-1,-,-,ASSLVPGSTEAF
TRBV7-3,TRBJ2-5,-,-,ASSLGLQETQY
TRBV5-4,TRBJ1-3,-,TRBD1,ASSPGQGRDTIY
TRBV3-1/TRBV3-2,TRBJ1-4,once,-,ASSQESRLEKLF
TRBV29-1,TRBJ2-3,once,-,SVYESGEY
TRBV6-1,TRBJ1-6,-,TRBD1,ASSGPSGTGDWTSPLH
TRBV2,TRBJ1-4,-,-,ASSIEGLGRGKLF
TRBV27,TRBJ1-5,-,TRBD1,ASSLGGTVNQPQH
TRBV27,TRBJ1-1,-,-,ASLGPGTNTEAF
TRBV5-1,TRBJ2-3,-,-,ASSLVQGSADTQY
TRBV4-1,TRBJ2-5,-,TRBD2,ASSQGKRGAFGETQY
TRBV28,TRBJ1-5,-,-,ASSRLLGQRSRNQPQH
TRBV18,TRBJ1-5,-,-,ASSPGQGNQPQH
TRBV10-1,TRBJ1-1,-,TRBD1,ASKRDRDVGNTEAF
TRBV30,TRBJ1-2,once,-,AWSDSWIAKGYT
TRBV7-7,TRBJ2-1,-,TRBD1,ASSTGTASYNEQF